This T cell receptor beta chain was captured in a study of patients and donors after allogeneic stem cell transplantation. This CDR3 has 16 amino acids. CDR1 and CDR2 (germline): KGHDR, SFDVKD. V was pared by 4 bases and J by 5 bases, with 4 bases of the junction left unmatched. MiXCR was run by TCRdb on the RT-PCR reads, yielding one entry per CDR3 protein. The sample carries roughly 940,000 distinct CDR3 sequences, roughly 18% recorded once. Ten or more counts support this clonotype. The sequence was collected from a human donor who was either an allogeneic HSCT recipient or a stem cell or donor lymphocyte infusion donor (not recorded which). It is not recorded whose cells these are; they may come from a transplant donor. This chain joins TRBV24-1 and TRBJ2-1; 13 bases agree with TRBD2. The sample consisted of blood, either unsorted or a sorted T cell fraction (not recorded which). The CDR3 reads CATSDLGTSGDNEQFF. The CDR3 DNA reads TGTGCCACCAGTGACCTCGGGACTAGCGGGGACAATGAGCAGTTCTTC.